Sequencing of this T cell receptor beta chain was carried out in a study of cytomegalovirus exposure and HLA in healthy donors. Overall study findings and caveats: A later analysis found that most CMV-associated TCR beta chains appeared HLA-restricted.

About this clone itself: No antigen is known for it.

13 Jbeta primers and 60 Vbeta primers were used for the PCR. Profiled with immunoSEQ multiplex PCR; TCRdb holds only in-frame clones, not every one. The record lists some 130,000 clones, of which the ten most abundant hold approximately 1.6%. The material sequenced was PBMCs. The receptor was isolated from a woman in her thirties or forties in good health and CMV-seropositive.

In DNA, the CDR3 is TGTGCCAGCAGTGTCGGACTAGCGGGCACCTGGTACCAAGAGACCCAGTACTTC. It translates to CASSVGLAGTWYQETQYF. The chain links TRBV6-1 to TRBJ2-5, with 11 bases matching TRBD2. The V gene end was trimmed by 4 bases and the J gene end by 0 bases; junction bases not matched to a gene: 10. The CDR3 runs 18 residues. Per germline, CDR1 MNHNS and CDR2 SASEGT.